The 9 T cell receptor beta chains given below trace back to one sample, sequenced in a study of metastatic and nonmetastatic thyroid tumors (dated by TCRdb to 2020 to 2022). Preparation of the library involved PCR. The run used an Illumina HiSeq 4000. Using fastp at Q25 and MiXCR, TCRdb reprocessed the public reads and kept productive beta chains. The sample table contains 55,000 or so clones; only one count was recorded for more than 15% of them. 3% of the sample is taken by the ten largest. No patient had received any treatment before thyroid surgery. The source material was blood. The source is a female donor with papillary thyroid cancer or a benign thyroid nodule (not recorded which). Some clones in this sample may be carry-over from other donors' samples.

This clone was counted at least ten times. A clone one base away is much larger, so this may be a read error. The CDR3 protein is CASNTGFSYEQYF. CDR3 DNA sequence: TGTGCCAGCAATACCGGGTTCTCCTACGAGCAGTACTTC. The rearrangement links TRBV28 to TRBJ2-7, with unresolved D. This CDR3 has 13 residues. Trimming took 7 bases from V and 0 from J, leaving 10 bases between them. Germline V gene data show CDR1 as MDHEN and CDR2 as SYDVKM.

This clone was counted ten times or more. This chain links TRBV3-1 with TRBJ1-4, with D possibly matching TRBD1 (6 bases). Trimming left V 4 bases short and J 10 bases short, with 16 bases between. This CDR3 has 14 residues. The germline gives CDR1 LGHDT, CDR2 YNNKEL (reference sequence). As DNA, the CDR3 is TGTGCCAGCAGCCGTCAGGGGTTTTATGGAAAACTGTTTTTT. Its translation: CASSRQGFYGKLFF.

Many counts were recorded for this clone. The chain recombines TRBV11-2 with TRBJ2-7; 7 bases line up with TRBD1. Germline V gene sequence: CDR1 SGHAT, CDR2 FQNNGV. This CDR3 is 16 amino acids long. Germline trimming cut 0 bases from V and 3 bases from J; bases unmatched to any gene: 8. CDR3 sequence: CASSLDGRQGVYEQYF. Written as DNA, the CDR3 is TGTGCCAGCAGCTTAGATGGTCGTCAGGGGGTCTACGAGCAGTACTTC.

This clone has a count of ten or more. The chain recombines TRBV10-1 with TRBJ2-1; D not certain. The CDR3 runs 10 residues. Germline V lookup: CDR1 WNHNN, CDR2 SYGVQD (reference sequence). The V and J ends lost 8 bases and 5 bases respectively, with 4 bases between them. CDR3 in DNA: TGCGCCAGCGGGGACAATGAGCAGTTCTTC. Its translation is CASGDNEQFF.

In its sample, this clone is medium-sized. The chain couples TRBV12-3 or TRBV12-4 to TRBJ2-7; D is perhaps TRBD1 or TRBD2 (5 bases each). The CDR3 has 12 amino acids. Trimming cost V 6 bases and J 5 bases, with 11 bases left between them. The CDR3 is CASRREGNEQYF. DNA for the CDR3: TGTGCCAGCAGGAGAGAGGGGAACGAGCAGTACTTC.

At least ten counts were recorded for this clone. The rearrangement uses TRBV20-1 and TRBJ2-3; no reliable D call. Per germline, CDR1 DFQATT and CDR2 SNEGSKA (reference sequence). V lost 5 bases and J 1 base, leaving 10 bases between the germline ends. CDR3 length equals 13 residues. CDR3 coding DNA: TGCAGTGCTCGTGGAAGGCGCACAGATACGCAGTATTTT. Translated: CSARGRRTDTQYF.

This clone was detected only once. A read error may produce the germline difference seen at one junction end. V usage is TRBV13 and J usage is TRBJ2-7; the match to TRBD2 covers 7 bases. Germline V CDR1 and CDR2: PRHDT, FYEKMQ (reference sequence). CDR3 length: 15 amino acids. The CDR3 sequence is CAISLGPGLRNERYF. The CDR3 region has the DNA TGTGCCATCAGCTTGGGGCCGGGACTACGAAACGAGCGGTACTTC.

This clone came up many times. This rearrangement joins TRBV5-6 to TRBJ1-5; unclear D gene. V shed 2 bases and J shed 3 bases, with 12 bases lying between them. CDR3 length equals 15 residues. Germline assignment: CDR1 SGHDT and CDR2 YYEEEE. The CDR3 loop reads CASSFGLSDNQPQHF. The CDR3 nucleotides are TGTGCCAGCAGCTTTGGGTTGTCGGACAATCAGCCCCAGCATTTT.

This clone was counted at least ten times. V gene TRBV6-1 combines with J gene TRBJ1-2, with D perhaps matching TRBD1 (6 bases). This CDR3 is built from 13 residues. The V end lost 8 bases, the J end lost 8 bases, and 18 bases lay between the germline ends. CDR1 is MNHNS and CDR2 is SASEGT in the germline V gene. The CDR3 DNA is TGTGCCAGCTCGTTAGACCTGGACAGCGGCTACACCTTC. It translates to CASSLDLDSGYTF.